These T cell receptor beta chains were read from a single sample in a study of T cells in Graves' hyperthyroidism and ophthalmopathy. TCRdb re-called the multiplex PCR reads with MiXCR, one entry per CDR3 protein. The repertoire holds 250,000 to 350,000 distinct CDR3 sequences, with 16% as singletons. The sequenced sample consisted of blood. The origin of the receptors is a man between 25 and 39 years old with Graves' hyperthyroidism. CDR3s include the opening cysteine and the closing phenylalanine or tryptophan. The order of the fields is clone size, J gene, V gene, D gene, CDR3 protein, CDR3 DNA. The D gene is left open where the match is weak. Expanded clones are given a class, and other clones once, few, many or no size at all.

clone size: few
J gene: TRBJ1-4
V gene: TRBV20-1
D gene: .
CDR3 protein: CSDPDGGVEEKLFF
CDR3 DNA: TGCAGTGATCCCGACGGGGGGGTTGAAGAAAAACTGTTTTTT

clone size: .
J gene: TRBJ2-7
V gene: TRBV29-1
D gene: .
CDR3 protein: CSVVSPAPYEQYF
CDR3 DNA: TGCAGCGTTGTGAGCCCCGCTCCCTACGAGCAGTACTTC

clone size: many
J gene: TRBJ2-7
V gene: TRBV28
D gene: .
CDR3 protein: CASKYLAGVEQYF
CDR3 DNA: TGTGCCAGCAAATACTTGGCAGGAGTCGAGCAGTACTTC

clone size: .
J gene: TRBJ2-2
V gene: TRBV3-1
D gene: .
CDR3 protein: CASSPVGAFSAGELFF
CDR3 DNA: TGTGCCAGCAGCCCAGTAGGAGCATTTAGCGCCGGGGAGCTGTTTTTT

clone size: .
J gene: TRBJ2-1
V gene: TRBV5-1
D gene: TRBD1
CDR3 protein: CASCRDSTYNEQFF
CDR3 DNA: TGCGCCAGCTGCCGGGACAGCACCTACAATGAGCAGTTCTTC

clone size: many
J gene: TRBJ1-5
V gene: TRBV5-5
D gene: .
CDR3 protein: CASSLGQNQPQHF
CDR3 DNA: TGTGCCAGCAGCTTAGGGCAGAATCAGCCCCAGCATTTT

clone size: few
J gene: TRBJ1-4
V gene: TRBV2
D gene: .
CDR3 protein: CASGFFPEKLFF
CDR3 DNA: TGTGCCAGCGGTTTCTTTCCTGAAAAACTGTTTTTT

clone size: .
J gene: TRBJ2-1
V gene: TRBV14
D gene: TRBD2
CDR3 protein: CASSQEGTLRREDPNEQFF
CDR3 DNA: TGTGCCAGCAGCCAAGAAGGAACCCTTCGGCGGGAGGACCCCAACGAGCAGTTCTTC

clone size: few
J gene: TRBJ2-1
V gene: TRBV18
D gene: TRBD2
CDR3 protein: CASSPGGRVSYNEQFF
CDR3 DNA: TGTGCCAGCTCACCAGGCGGGAGGGTCTCCTACAATGAGCAGTTCTTC

clone size: many
J gene: TRBJ2-5
V gene: TRBV6-5
D gene: .
CDR3 protein: CASSYFDSRTLLYF
CDR3 DNA: TGTGCCAGCAGTTACTTTGATTCCAGGACACTCCTGTACTTC